These 26 T cell receptor beta chains share one sample of origin, sequenced in a study of blood T cells in healthy people across ages. Primed by a sample-barcoded 5' primer and a J-beta primer mix, a second PCR proceeded for about 6 to 11 cycles. TCRdb reprocessed the 5' RACE reads with MiXCR, giving one entry per CDR3 protein. This sample yields hundreds of thousands of distinct CDR3 sequences, of which approximately 30% are seen a single time; 15% to 18% belongs to the top ten. Sequenced: blood. These receptors were taken from a woman of 80 years or more in good health.

This clonotype was seen at least ten times. This chain joins TRBV15 and TRBJ2-3; 11 bases line up with TRBD2. This CDR3 contains 18 residues. The J segment lost 10 bases and the V segment lost 1 base, leaving 16 bases of the junction unmatched. Germline-derived CDR1 and CDR2 are LNHNV and YYDKDF (reference sequence). The CDR3 loop reads CATSRGGLAGGEALAQYF. The CDR3 DNA is TGTGCCACCAGCAGAGGGGGTCTAGCGGGGGGCGAGGCCCTGGCGCAGTATTTT.

This chain uses TRBV11-2 with TRBJ1-2; 7 bases map to TRBD1. This CDR3 is built from 15 residues. Trimming removed 3 bases from V and 2 bases from J; junction bases left unmatched: 6. The germline V gene encodes CDR1 SGHAT and CDR2 FQNNGV. CDR3 region: CASSLAGGSNYGYTF. The CDR3 DNA reads TGTGCCAGCAGCTTGGCAGGGGGGTCGAACTATGGCTACACCTTC. Together with reference TRBV11-2 and TRBJ1-2, the CDR3 gives the full variable domain: EAGVAQSPRYKIIEKRQSVAFWCNPISGHATLYWYQQILGQGPKLLIQFQNNGVVDDSQLPKDRFSAERLKGVDSTLKIQPAKLEDSAVYLCASSLAGGSNYGYTFGSGTRLTVV.

The chain is built from TRBV12-3 or TRBV12-4 and TRBJ1-4, with 9 positions matching TRBD1. V shed 6 bases and J 7 bases; nucleotides not matched to a gene: 3. The CDR3 is made up of 13 amino acids. CDR3 sequence: CASSPTGGEKLFF. As DNA, the CDR3 is TGTGCCAGCAGCCCGACAGGGGGTGAAAAACTGTTTTTT.

This clonotype was counted at least ten times. This chain joins TRBV29-1 and TRBJ2-2; 7 positions agree with TRBD1. The length of the CDR3 is 16 residues. Trimming at V came to 7 bases and at J to 0 bases, leaving 11 bases not matched to a gene. Germline CDR1 reads SQVTM; CDR2 reads ANQGSEA. The CDR3 coding sequence is TGCAGCGCCATAAAGGGGGCGGGTTCGAACACCGGGGAGCTGTTTTTT. It is translated as CSAIKGAGSNTGELFF.

This clonotype was picked up a small number of times. The rearrangement uses TRBV5-1 and TRBJ2-3; 11 bases agree with TRBD2. J gave up 5 bases and V 2 bases, and 4 bases lay outside the gene matches. Germline loops: CDR1 SGHRS, CDR2 YFSETQ. The length of the CDR3 is 15 residues. For the CDR3, the DNA is TGCGCCAGCAGCTTCGGGACTAGCGGTGAAGATACGCAGTATTTT. Its protein product is CASSFGTSGEDTQYF.

The rearrangement uses TRBV7-2 and TRBJ2-3, with D unclear. The germline V and J ends were trimmed by 2 bases and 6 bases, with 6 bases remaining between them. The CDR3 is 12 amino acids. The germline CDR1 and CDR2 sequences are SGHTA and FQGNSA. The CDR3 protein is CASSLSMDTQYF. The CDR3, as DNA: TGTGCCAGCAGCTTATCTATGGATACGCAGTATTTT.

This clonotype was recorded a few times. A single base separates this from a much larger clone, so it may be a read error. The chain joins TRBV12-3 or TRBV12-4 to TRBJ2-1, with TRBD2 matching 8 bases. The J segment lost 5 bases and the V segment lost 3 bases, leaving 6 bases of the junction unmatched. This CDR3 comprises 15 residues. CDR3 amino acids: CASSFGPAGDNEQFF. The CDR3 DNA is TGTGCCAGCAGTTTCGGACCAGCGGGGGACAATGAGCAGTTCTTC.

This clonotype was found many times. The chain recombines TRBV20-1 with TRBJ2-1; 11 bases line up with TRBD1. Per germline, CDR1 DFQATT and CDR2 SNEGSKA (reference sequence). The CDR3 has 13 residues. The trim removed 4 bases at V and 15 bases at J, leaving 11 bases unmatched. CDR3 nucleotides: TGCAGTGCTATCAGGGACAGGGGGGCTTCTCGGTTCTTC. Translated: CSAIRDRGASRFF.

The V and J genes are TRBV6-2 or TRBV6-3 and TRBJ2-1; 8 positions agree with TRBD2. Germline CDR1 and CDR2: MNHEY and SVGEGT. The CDR3 contains 15 residues. V was pared by 6 bases and J by 7 bases, with 11 bases of the junction left unmatched. The DNA for the CDR3 is TGTGCCAGCAGACCCAGCGGGGGCCGCCGGAATGAGCAGTTCTTC. The encoded protein is CASRPSGGRRNEQFF.

This clonotype showed up just a few times. The chain employs TRBV20-1 and TRBJ1-3; D is perhaps TRBD1 (5 bases). Trimming shortened V by 6 bases and J by 1 base, and 10 bases separated the two germline ends. Germline values: CDR1 DFQATT, CDR2 SNEGSKA (reference sequence). CDR3 size: 13 residues. DNA of the CDR3: TGCAGTGCCAACCAGGGTTCTGGAAACACCATATATTTT. This codes for CSANQGSGNTIYF.

This sequence joins TRBV4-3 and TRBJ2-3; no definite D call. Trimming cost V 4 bases and J 6 bases, with 11 bases left between them. Germline V gives CDR1 LGHNA, CDR2 YSLEER. The CDR3 is 13 amino acids. The CDR3 region is CASSPRMGDTQYF. The CDR3 nucleotides read TGCGCCAGCAGCCCCCGGATGGGGGATACGCAGTATTTT.

This clonotype was recorded at least ten times. The chain has TRBV30 and TRBJ2-5; the match to TRBD1 covers 8 bases. V lost 1 base and J lost 2; bases outside the gene matches: 6. Germline CDR1 reads GTSNPN; CDR2 reads SVGIG (reference sequence). This CDR3 has 15 residues. CDR3 loop: CAWSGGQGVQETQYF. As DNA, the CDR3 is TGTGCCTGGAGTGGTGGACAGGGCGTTCAAGAGACCCAGTACTTC.

This clonotype was detected only a few times. V and J are TRBV7-3 and TRBJ1-3; TRBD1 matches 7 bases. The V and J ends lost 5 bases and 3 bases, in that order; junction bases with no gene match: 7. Germline CDR1 reads SGHTA; CDR2 reads FQGTGA. The CDR3 contains 15 residues. CDR3 in amino acids: CASSATGASGNTIYF. DNA of the CDR3: TGTGCCAGCAGCGCCACAGGGGCTAGTGGAAACACCATATATTTT.

This clonotype was picked up many times. This chain uses TRBV7-2 with TRBJ2-7; TRBD2 is a possible D gene (6 bases). Germline-derived CDR1 and CDR2 are SGHTA and FQGNSA. The CDR3 consists of 13 residues. Trimming removed 3 bases from V and 1 base from J, with 7 bases in between. The CDR3 coding sequence is TGTGCCAGCAGCTTCGGGGGTTCCTACGAGCAGTACTTC. Its translation is CASSFGGSYEQYF.

This chain links TRBV5-1 with TRBJ2-5; D is uncertain. Germline CDR1 SGHRS, CDR2 YFSETQ. The V end lost 3 bases, the J end lost 2 bases, and 11 bases lay between the germline ends. The CDR3 has 14 residues. The CDR3 DNA sequence: TGCGCCAGCAGCTCGGCGGCTAGTCAAGAGACCCAGTACTTC. Protein product: CASSSAASQETQYF.

The sample holds many counts of this clonotype. The chain joins TRBV7-2 to TRBJ1-1; no reliable D call. Trimming stripped 8 bases from V and 2 bases from J, with 18 bases between. This CDR3 is built from 15 residues. Per the germline V gene, CDR1 is SGHTA and CDR2 is FQGNSA. The CDR3 bases are TGTGCCAGCCGAGGACCGGGTGGGGTTAACACTGAAGCTTTCTTT. It yields the protein CASRGPGGVNTEAFF.

This clonotype was detected many times. The rearrangement links TRBV5-5 to TRBJ1-2; D perhaps matches TRBD1 (6 bases). This CDR3 has 13 residues. The germline gives CDR1 SGHKS, CDR2 YYEKEE (reference sequence). The germline V and J ends were trimmed by 0 bases and 7 bases, with 10 bases remaining between them. The CDR3 DNA reads TGTGCCAGCAGCTTGGAACAGGGTAGTGGCTACACCTTC. Its protein product is CASSLEQGSGYTF. The whole variable domain, remainder taken from reference TRBV5-5 and TRBJ1-2, is DAGVTQSPTHLIKTRGQQVTLRCSPISGHKSVSWYQQVLGQGPQFIFQYYEKEERGRGNFPDRFSARQFPNYSSELNVNALLLGDSALYLCASSLEQGSGYTFGSGTRLTVV.

This clonotype was recorded at least ten times. The gene calls are TRBV5-1 and TRBJ2-7, with 11 bases fitting TRBD1. CDR3 length: 14 amino acids. Germline CDR1 is SGHRS and CDR2 is YFSETQ. V lost 5 bases to trimming and J lost 2 bases; unmatched junction nucleotides: 3. The CDR3 DNA reads TGCGCCAGCAGAGGGACAGGGGGGACCTACGAGCAGTACTTC. Translating it yields CASRGTGGTYEQYF. The full variable domain, its missing parts supplied by reference TRBV5-1 and TRBJ2-7, is KAGVTQTPRYLIKTRGQQVTLSCSPISGHRSVSWYQQTPGQGLQFLFEYFSETQRNKGNFPGRFSGRQFSNSRSEMNVSTLELGDSALYLCASRGTGGTYEQYFGPGTRLTVT.

This clonotype was counted at least ten times. The V gene is TRBV7-2, the J gene TRBJ1-5; no clear D gene. In germline, CDR1 is SGHTA, CDR2 FQGNSA. V was clipped by 3 bases and J by 2 bases, with 8 bases between them. This CDR3 contains 14 residues. CDR3 sequence (DNA): TGTGCCAGCAGCTTCAACACGCGCAATCAGCCCCAGCATTTT. Translated, it gives CASSFNTRNQPQHF.

This clonotype occurred many times. CDR3 sequence: CSARETGKHTF. CDR3 bases: TGCAGTGCTAGAGAAACAGGGAAGCACACCTTC. The rearrangement links TRBV20-1 to TRBJ1-2; perhaps TRBD1 as D (6 bases). Germline V gene sequence: CDR1 DFQATT, CDR2 SNEGSKA (reference sequence). There are 11 residues in the CDR3. V was shortened by 0 bases and J by 12 bases, with 11 bases between the two germline ends.

This clonotype was found a few times. This chain connects TRBV6-5 to TRBJ1-1; no definite D call. With 7 bases removed from V and 3 bases from J, the gap between germline ends came to 24 bases. This CDR3 is 17 amino acids long. The germline gives CDR1 MNHEY, CDR2 SVGAGI. CDR3 sequence reads: CASTNLDRRLSDTEAFF. In DNA form, the CDR3 reads TGTGCCAGCACTAATTTAGACCGGCGGCTTTCAGACACTGAAGCTTTCTTT.

Ten or more counts support this clonotype. V and J are TRBV7-9 and TRBJ1-2; the D is unclear. V lost 5 bases and J 0 bases, leaving 10 bases between the germline ends. The germline CDR1 and CDR2 sequences are SEHNR and FQNEAQ (reference sequence). The CDR3 has 14 residues. The CDR3 here is CASSPRRTNYGYTF. In DNA, the CDR3 is TGTGCCAGCAGCCCACGGCGGACTAACTATGGCTACACCTTC.

This clonotype has at least ten counts. CDR3 sequence reads: CASSSFGQGASNSPLHF. The CDR3 DNA is TGTGCCAGCAGCTCATTCGGACAGGGGGCAAGTAATTCACCCCTCCACTTT. The rearrangement joins TRBV11-2 to TRBJ1-6; 11 bases map to TRBD1. Germline lookup yields CDR1 SGHAT and CDR2 FQNNGV. Unmatched junction bases numbered 8, after V lost 4 bases and J lost 6 bases. The CDR3 has 17 residues.

The chain carries TRBV7-6 and TRBJ2-5; a possible D gene is TRBD1 (6 bases). Trimming shortened V by 5 bases and J by 11 bases, and 21 bases separated the two germline ends. This CDR3 region has 14 residues. Germline loops: CDR1 SGHVS, CDR2 FNYEAQ. The CDR3 protein is CASSLSQGQDEQYF. DNA for the CDR3: TGTGCCAGCAGCCTCAGCCAGGGGCAGGATGAGCAGTACTTC.

Comment on this clonotype: A read error may explain this, as a much larger clone is one base away. The chain couples TRBV20-1 to TRBJ1-1, with 8 bases matching TRBD1. The trim removed 3 bases at V and 0 bases at J, leaving 9 bases unmatched. CDR3 size: 16 residues. Germline V gene lookup returns CDR1 DFQATT and CDR2 SNEGSKA (reference sequence). The CDR3 sequence is CSARFRGRGLNTEAFF. DNA for the CDR3: TGCAGTGCTAGGTTCAGGGGGCGAGGACTGAACACTGAAGCTTTCTTT.

This clonotype showed up many times. The chain combines TRBV7-9 with TRBJ2-3; D perhaps matches TRBD1 (6 bases). The ends were cut back, 2 bases at V and 0 bases at J, with 9 bases in the middle. This CDR3 region has 15 residues. Per the germline V gene, CDR1 is SEHNR and CDR2 is FQNEAQ (reference sequence). Written as DNA, the CDR3 is TGTGCCAGCAGCTTAAAGGGGGAAAGCACAGATACGCAGTATTTT. Translated: CASSLKGESTDTQYF.